This record concerns one TCR beta chain sequence. V was clipped by 10 bases and J by 4 bases; unmatched bases: 10. The CDR3 totals 14 residues. Germline values: CDR1 SNHLY, CDR2 FYNNEI. Participants spanned ages about 18 to 100 years and resided in fewer than 30 US areas. Cohort allocation depended upon clinical history that participants reported. This record comes from a study of blood T cell repertoires in COVID-19. Study information: Some COVID-19 samples were acute and others convalescent; all came from the United States, Italy and Spain. In each case, the material was cDNA or gDNA derived from T cells, B-cell-depleted T cells, or PBMCs.

Sequencing used immunoSEQ multiplex PCR; TCRdb keeps in-frame clones, though not all of them. The sample holds more than 200,000 clones, roughly nine tenths seen once. The clonotype comes from a woman in her twenties or thirties with acute COVID-19. The chain employs TRBV2 and TRBJ2-7; 10 bases align to TRBD1. The sample was PBMCs or T cells enriched from blood (not recorded which). The CDR3 DNA follows: TGTGCCACCAGGGGGACAGGGGCCTCGTACGAGCAGTACTTC. This sequence encodes CATRGTGASYEQYF.